Listed below are T cell receptor beta chains from one sample, sequenced in a study of T cells of healthy individuals. TCRdb reprocessed the 5' RACE reads via MiXCR and lists one record per CDR3 protein. The sample lists 60,000 to 80,000 distinct CDR3 sequences, 15% to 20% occurring once. Every receptor here comes from a human donor in good health. Both conserved end residues are part of each CDR3. D genes are given only for firm matches. Some rows mark clone size as missing; the rest say once, few, many or name a class of expanded clone.

.	TRBV29-1	TRBJ2-1	.	TGCAGCGTGAGCCTTTACAATGAGCAGTTCTTC	CSVSLYNEQFF
.	TRBV28	TRBJ1-5	many	TGTGCCAGCGGACTGGTCCCTAATCAGCCCCAGCATTTT	CASGLVPNQPQHF
TRBD2	TRBV29-1	TRBJ2-1	many	TGCAGCGTTGCGGTAGCGGGAGGGAATGAGCAGTTCTTC	CSVAVAGGNEQFF
.	TRBV5-4	TRBJ1-2	few	TGTGCCAGCAGCTTGGCCGGGACACCTCTTTATGGCTACACCTTC	CASSLAGTPLYGYTF
.	TRBV10-3	TRBJ1-2	.	TGTGCCATCAGGGGGGATGGCTACACCTTC	CAIRGDGYTF
TRBD2	TRBV6-1	TRBJ2-1	medium-sized	TGTGCCAGCAGCTCTCTAGCGGGCCTCTCCGGTGAGCAGTTCTTC	CASSSLAGLSGEQFF
TRBD2	TRBV27	TRBJ2-7	.	TGTGCCAGCAGTTTCCTCTCGCGGGAGTACGAGCAGTACTTC	CASSFLSREYEQYF
TRBD1	TRBV20-1	TRBJ1-2	.	TGCAGTGCTAGAGAACAGGGGAGGTACAATTATGGCTACACCTTC	CSAREQGRYNYGYTF
.	TRBV27	TRBJ2-2	large	TGTGCCAGCAGCCAGAACACCGGGGAGCTGTTTTTT	CASSQNTGELFF
.	TRBV4-3	TRBJ1-2	.	TGCGCCAGCAGCCAAGATAGGCGGGGCTATAACTATGGCTACACCTTC	CASSQDRRGYNYGYTF
TRBD1	TRBV18	TRBJ1-3	many	TGTGCCAGCTCCGGAAGACAGGGCAGTACTGGAAACACCATATATTTT	CASSGRQGSTGNTIYF
.	TRBV6-2/TRBV6-3	TRBJ2-3	many	TGTGCCAGCAGATGGACAGTTACAGATACGCAGTATTTT	CASRWTVTDTQYF
TRBD1	TRBV7-6	TRBJ2-5	many	TGTGCCAGCAGCCAAAGGGAGACGGGACAGGGGTACTTC	CASSQRETGQGYF
TRBD1	TRBV20-1	TRBJ2-2	.	TGCAGTGCGACAGGGTCGGCCACCGGGGAGCTGTTTTTT	CSATGSATGELFF
.	TRBV4-3	TRBJ1-6	many	TGCGCCAGCAGCCAGAGCCGGCTTACACCCCTCCACTTT	CASSQSRLTPLHF
.	TRBV20-1	TRBJ2-7	many	TGCAGTGCTAGAGATTCCGGGGTTGAGCAGTACTTC	CSARDSGVEQYF
TRBD1	TRBV11-2	TRBJ2-5	many	TGTGCCAGCAGCTCCCTAAGGGGGCGGGAGACCCAGTACTTC	CASSSLRGRETQYF